This TCR beta chain was retrieved from a study of beta chain features in type 1 diabetes. Findings and limits, study-wide: Insertions at VDJ junctions were less frequent in type 1 diabetes patients. These patients also deleted more nucleotides at the same junctions.

Comments on this clone: The antigen remains undetermined.

Expressed TCRB transcripts were sequenced because the isolated RNA had all been reverse transcribed beforehand. Assay: immunoSEQ multiplex PCR; the TCRdb copy retains only in-frame clones and omits some. The sample has 970,000 or so clones; 17% are singletons. Sequencing was done on a sample of naive CD4+ T cells from blood. The source is a woman aged 18-29 years in good health.

The CDR3 loop reads CASTSSGSNGELFF. The CDR3 nucleotides are TGTGCCAGCACCAGCTCAGGGAGTAACGGGGAGCTGTTTTTT. The rearrangement joins TRBV9 to TRBJ2-2, with D possibly being TRBD1 or TRBD2 (5 bases each). The CDR3 covers 14 residues. V shed 6 bases and J shed 7 bases, with 16 bases lying between them. The germline V gene encodes CDR1 SGDLS and CDR2 YYNGEE.